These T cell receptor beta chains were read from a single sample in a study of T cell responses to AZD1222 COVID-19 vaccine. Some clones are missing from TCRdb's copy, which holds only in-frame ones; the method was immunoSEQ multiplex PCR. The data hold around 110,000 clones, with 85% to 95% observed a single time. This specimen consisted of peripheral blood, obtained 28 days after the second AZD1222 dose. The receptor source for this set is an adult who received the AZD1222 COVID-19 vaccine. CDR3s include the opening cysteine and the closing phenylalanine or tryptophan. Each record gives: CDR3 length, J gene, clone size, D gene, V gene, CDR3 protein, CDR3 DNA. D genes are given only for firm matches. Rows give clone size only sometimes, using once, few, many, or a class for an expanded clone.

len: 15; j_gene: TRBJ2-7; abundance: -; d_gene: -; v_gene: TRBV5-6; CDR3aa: CASSRGLAESYEQYF; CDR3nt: TGTGCCAGCAGCAGGGGGCTAGCGGAGTCCTACGAGCAGTACTTC
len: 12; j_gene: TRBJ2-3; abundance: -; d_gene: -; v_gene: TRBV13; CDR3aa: CASSSGRDTQYF; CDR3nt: TGTGCCAGCAGCTCAGGAAGGGATACGCAGTATTTT
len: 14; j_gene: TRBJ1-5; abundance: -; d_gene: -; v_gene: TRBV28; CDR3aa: CASSLRGIRQPQHF; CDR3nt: TGTGCCAGCAGTTTAAGAGGGATCAGGCAGCCCCAGCATTTT
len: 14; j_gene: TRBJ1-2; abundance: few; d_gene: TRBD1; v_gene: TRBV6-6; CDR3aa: CASSRDRTNYGYTF; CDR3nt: TGTGCCAGCAGCCGGGACAGGACTAACTATGGCTACACCTTC
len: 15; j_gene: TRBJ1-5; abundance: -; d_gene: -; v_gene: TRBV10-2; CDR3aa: CASSEIGLSNQPQHF; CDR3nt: TGCGCCAGCAGTGAGATAGGGTTAAGCAATCAGCCCCAGCATTTT
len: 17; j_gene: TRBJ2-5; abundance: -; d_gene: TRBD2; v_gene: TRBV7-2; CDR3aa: CASSSGLAGGLQETQYF; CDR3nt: TGTGCCAGCAGCTCGGGACTAGCGGGAGGGCTACAAGAGACCCAGTACTTC
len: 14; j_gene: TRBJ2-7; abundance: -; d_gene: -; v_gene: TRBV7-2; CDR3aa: CASSLGGQIGEQYF; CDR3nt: TGTGCCAGCAGCTTAGGAGGACAGATAGGGGAGCAGTACTTC
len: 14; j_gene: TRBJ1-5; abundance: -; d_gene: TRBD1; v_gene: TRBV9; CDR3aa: CASSRGGSGQPQHF; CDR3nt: TGTGCCAGCAGTCGAGGGGGCAGCGGGCAGCCCCAGCATTTT
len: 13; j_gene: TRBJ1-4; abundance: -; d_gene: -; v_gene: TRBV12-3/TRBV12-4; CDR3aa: CASSSGVSEKLFF; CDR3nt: TGTGCCAGCAGTTCAGGGGTTTCTGAAAAACTGTTTTTT
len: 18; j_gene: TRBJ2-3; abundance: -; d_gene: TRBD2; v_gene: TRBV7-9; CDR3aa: CASSPVVTSGSGTDTQYF; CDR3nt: TGTGCCAGCAGCCCGGTGGTGACTAGCGGGAGTGGCACAGATACGCAGTATTTT
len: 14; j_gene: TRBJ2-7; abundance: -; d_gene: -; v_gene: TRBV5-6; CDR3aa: CASTSRGYTYEQYF; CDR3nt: TGTGCCAGCACCTCTCGCGGGTATACCTACGAGCAGTACTTC
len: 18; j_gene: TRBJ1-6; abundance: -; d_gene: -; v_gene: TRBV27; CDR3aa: CASSLRPRESSYNSPLHF; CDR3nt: TGTGCCAGCAGTTTAAGGCCCAGGGAGAGCTCCTATAATTCACCCCTCCACTTT
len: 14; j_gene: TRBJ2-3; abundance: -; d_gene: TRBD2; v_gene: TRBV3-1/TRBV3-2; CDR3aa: CASSQVAGGDTQYF; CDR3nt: TGTGCCAGCAGCCAAGTAGCGGGAGGAGATACGCAGTATTTT
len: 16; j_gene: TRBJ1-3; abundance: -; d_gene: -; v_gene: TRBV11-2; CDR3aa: CASRSARVFSGNTIYF; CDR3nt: TGTGCCAGCCGCAGCGCACGGGTTTTCTCTGGAAACACCATATATTTT
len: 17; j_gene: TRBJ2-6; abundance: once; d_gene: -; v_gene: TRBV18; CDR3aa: CASSPQLTVSGANVLTF; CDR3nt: TGTGCCAGCTCACCACAGTTGACAGTCTCTGGGGCCAACGTCCTGACTTTC
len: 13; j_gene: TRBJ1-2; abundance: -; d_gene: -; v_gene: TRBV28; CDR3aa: CASSPGTVDSNTF; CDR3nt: TGTGCCAGCAGCCCCGGGACGGTTGACTCCAACACCTTC
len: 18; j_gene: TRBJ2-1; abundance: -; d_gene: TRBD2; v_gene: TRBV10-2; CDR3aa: CASSESRDTSGGYNEQFF; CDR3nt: TGCGCCAGCAGTGAGTCAAGGGATACTAGCGGGGGATACAATGAGCAGTTCTTC
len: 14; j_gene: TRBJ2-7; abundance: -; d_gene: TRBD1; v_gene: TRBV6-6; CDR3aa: CASSYSGQSYEQYF; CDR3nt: TGTGCCAGCAGTTACTCGGGACAGAGCTACGAGCAGTACTTC
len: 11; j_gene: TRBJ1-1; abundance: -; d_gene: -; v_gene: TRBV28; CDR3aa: CVTSMNTEAFF; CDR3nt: TGTGTAACATCCATGAACACTGAAGCTTTCTTT
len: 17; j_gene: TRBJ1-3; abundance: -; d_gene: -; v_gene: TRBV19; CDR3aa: CASSMDSAERPGNTIYF; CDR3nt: TGTGCCAGTAGTATGGACTCGGCAGAGCGTCCTGGAAACACCATATATTTT
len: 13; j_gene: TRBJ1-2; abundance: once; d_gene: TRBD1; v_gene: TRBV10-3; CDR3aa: CATSYGTGYGYTF; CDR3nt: TGTGCCACGAGCTACGGGACAGGGTATGGCTACACCTTC
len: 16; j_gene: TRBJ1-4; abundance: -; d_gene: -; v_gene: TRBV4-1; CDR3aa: CASSQDQGSANEKLFF; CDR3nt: TGCGCCAGCAGCCAAGACCAGGGTTCGGCTAATGAAAAACTGTTTTTT
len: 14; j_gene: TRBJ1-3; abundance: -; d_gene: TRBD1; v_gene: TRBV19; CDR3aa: CASKPGQGMNTIYF; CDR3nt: TGTGCCAGCAAACCCGGACAGGGAATGAACACCATATATTTT
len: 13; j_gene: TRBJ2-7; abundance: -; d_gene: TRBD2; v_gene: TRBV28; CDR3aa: CASRGLATYEQYF; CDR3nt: TGTGCCAGCCGCGGACTAGCTACCTACGAGCAGTACTTC
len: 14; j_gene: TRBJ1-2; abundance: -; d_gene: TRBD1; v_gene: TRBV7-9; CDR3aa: CASSFPGDRDYYTF; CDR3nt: TGTGCCAGCAGCTTTCCCGGGGACAGGGACTACTACACCTTC
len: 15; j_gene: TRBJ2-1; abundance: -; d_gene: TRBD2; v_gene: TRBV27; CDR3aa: CASSLLSGIDNEQFF; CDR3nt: TGTGCCAGCAGTTTACTTAGCGGGATTGACAATGAGCAGTTCTTC
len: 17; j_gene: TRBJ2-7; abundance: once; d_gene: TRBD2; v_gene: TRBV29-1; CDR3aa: CSVTPVEGLAVIHEQYF; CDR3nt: TGCAGCGTGACACCCGTAGAAGGACTAGCGGTTATCCACGAGCAGTACTTC
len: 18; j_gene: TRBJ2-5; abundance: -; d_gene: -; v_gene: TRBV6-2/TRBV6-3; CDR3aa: CASSYTVFGGQIQETQYF; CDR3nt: TGTGCCAGCAGTTACACGGTATTTGGAGGGCAAATCCAAGAGACCCAGTACTTC
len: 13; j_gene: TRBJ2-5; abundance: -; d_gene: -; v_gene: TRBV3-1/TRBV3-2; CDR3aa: CASSQWGSETQYF; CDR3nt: TGTGCCAGCAGCCAATGGGGGTCAGAGACCCAGTACTTC
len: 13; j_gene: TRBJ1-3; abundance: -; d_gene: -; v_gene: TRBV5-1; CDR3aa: CASSLGGGNTIYF; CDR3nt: TGCGCCAGCAGCTTGGGCGGGGGAAACACCATATATTTT
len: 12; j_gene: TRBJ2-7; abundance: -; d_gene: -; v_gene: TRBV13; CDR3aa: CASSRFGDEQYF; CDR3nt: TGTGCCAGCAGCCGGTTTGGGGACGAGCAGTACTTC
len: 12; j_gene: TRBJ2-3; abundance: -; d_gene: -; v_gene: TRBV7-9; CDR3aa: CASSLGTDTQYF; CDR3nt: TGTGCCAGCAGCTTGGGAACAGATACGCAGTATTTT